What follows are 29 T cell receptor beta chains derived from one specimen sequenced in a study of regulatory dendritic cells for organ transplantation. The data were produced by immunoSEQ multiplex PCR, yet TCRdb's version contains in-frame clones alone and is incomplete. The top ten hold under 0.12% of the sample, which has some 28,000 clones, roughly 80% seen once. Sequenced: naive CD4+ T cells from blood. Sample subset: CD45RA+ naive T cells. Source of these receptors: a human donor in good health.

The chain couples TRBV18 to TRBJ2-5; 7 bases line up with TRBD1. The CDR3 extends over 15 amino acids. CDR1 is KGHSH, CDR2 LQKENI, per germline. V dropped 3 bases and J dropped 1; count of bases not matched to a gene: 5. CDR3 in DNA: TGTGCCAGCTCACCTTGGGCAGGGGGCCAAGAGACCCAGTACTTC. Protein: CASSPWAGGQETQYF.

This chain links TRBV6-1 with TRBJ2-1, with TRBD1 matching over 8 bases. V shed 10 bases, J shed 8 bases, and the junction held 16 bases outside the gene matches. CDR1 and CDR2 from the germline V gene are MNHNS and SASEGT. CDR3 size: 15 residues. CDR3 DNA: TGTGCCACAAAGGATCTCTCAGGGGGCGCTTATGAGCAGTTCTTC. Translating gives CATKDLSGGAYEQFF.

This chain links TRBV9 with TRBJ2-1; D unresolved. Germline V lookup: CDR1 SGDLS, CDR2 YYNGEE. Trimming stripped 0 bases from V and 5 bases from J, with 12 bases between. The CDR3 totals 15 residues. CDR3 sequence: CASSVASREDNEQFF. CDR3 sequence (DNA): TGTGCCAGCAGCGTAGCTTCGAGAGAGGACAATGAGCAGTTCTTC.

The CDR3 DNA sequence: TGTGCCAGCAGCTTAGGGGCAGGCACAGATACGCAGTATTTT. It is translated as CASSLGAGTDTQYF. The rearrangement links TRBV5-5 to TRBJ2-3; D might be TRBD1 (5 bases). Trimming took off 2 bases at V and 1 base at J, with 8 bases between the two ends. Germline V gene data show CDR1 as SGHKS and CDR2 as YYEKEE (reference sequence). The CDR3 is 14 amino acids.

The chain recombines TRBV7-2 with TRBJ1-2, with TRBD1 as a possible D gene (5 bases). The germline V and J ends were trimmed by 5 bases and 4 bases, with 14 bases remaining between them. CDR1 is SGHTA and CDR2 is FQGNSA in the germline V gene. The CDR3 totals 14 residues. DNA for the CDR3: TGTGCCAGCAGCAAAAAGACAGAGACCTATGGCTACACCTTC. The encoded protein is CASSKKTETYGYTF.

This clone came up a few times. The chain is built from TRBV2 and TRBJ1-5; TRBD1 matches at 7 bases. The CDR3 is made up of 13 amino acids. Trimming removed 6 bases from V and 5 bases from J; junction bases left unmatched: 4. Looked up from germline, CDR1 is SNHLY and CDR2 is FYNNEI. CDR3 residues: CASRGTADQPQHF. DNA for the CDR3: TGTGCCAGCAGAGGGACAGCTGATCAGCCCCAGCATTTT.

The chain links TRBV10-3 to TRBJ2-3; 7 bases are shared with TRBD2. The CDR3 is 16 amino acids. The germline V gene has CDR1 ENHRY and CDR2 SYGVKD. The trim removed 0 bases at V and 6 bases at J, leaving 9 bases unmatched. Here the CDR3 DNA reads TGTGCCATCAGTGAGTCGAGTTCGGGGGGAGGTGATACGCAGTATTTT. Residues: CAISESSSGGGDTQYF.

The V call is TRBV9, the J call TRBJ2-5; the match to TRBD1 covers 9 bases. The V gene's germline CDR1 is SGDLS and CDR2 YYNGEE. The CDR3 spans 16 residues. The V gene end was trimmed by 0 bases and the J gene end by 5 bases; junction bases not matched to a gene: 8. The CDR3 sequence is CASSVEGTGLRETQYF. CDR3 nucleotides: TGTGCCAGCAGCGTAGAAGGGACAGGGCTTCGGGAGACCCAGTACTTC.

The chain is built from TRBV19 and TRBJ1-5; 8 bases are shared with TRBD1. V lost 6 bases and J lost 7; bases outside the gene matches: 11. This CDR3 has 15 amino acids. Per the germline V gene, CDR1 is LNHDA and CDR2 is SQIVND (reference sequence). The CDR3 protein is CASSKSQGAGQPQHF. For the CDR3, the DNA is TGTGCCAGTAGCAAATCCCAGGGGGCTGGGCAGCCCCAGCATTTT.

The chain couples TRBV18 to TRBJ1-2; TRBD1 aligns across 7 bases. The CDR3 runs to 15 residues. After removal of 6 bases from V and 8 bases from J, the junction contained 15 bases not matched to a gene. Germline assignment: CDR1 KGHSH and CDR2 LQKENI. The CDR3 is CASSEGAQALDGYTF. The CDR3 nucleotides read TGTGCCAGCTCTGAGGGGGCCCAGGCCCTTGACGGCTACACCTTC.

This clone was detected a few times. This chain uses TRBV7-8 with TRBJ1-5; D may be TRBD1 (5 bases). Between the trimmed V and J ends, which lost 6 bases and 0 bases, there was a span of 9 bases. Germline CDR1 reads SGHVS; CDR2 reads FQNEAQ. This CDR3 spans 14 amino acids. CDR3 nucleotides: TGTGCCAGCAGGCAGGGCTATAGCAATCAGCCCCAGCATTTT. Translating gives CASRQGYSNQPQHF.

This chain uses TRBV5-1 with TRBJ1-1, with 8 bases aligning to TRBD1. The CDR3 is made up of 16 amino acids. V lost 1 base to trimming and J lost 1 base; unmatched junction nucleotides: 6. CDR1 SGHRS and CDR2 YFSETQ come from the germline V gene. The CDR3 DNA sequence: TGCGCCAGCAGCTTGAGGGCAGGGGGCCCGAACACTGAAGCTTTCTTT. Protein: CASSLRAGGPNTEAFF.

This clone has a single count. The V call is TRBV18, the J call TRBJ1-1; D gene ambiguous. The germline gives CDR1 KGHSH, CDR2 LQKENI. The CDR3 has 13 residues. V gave up 3 bases and J gave up 1 base, with 6 bases separating them. The CDR3 sequence: CASSPQENTEAFF. Written as DNA, the CDR3 is TGTGCCAGCTCACCCCAGGAGAACACTGAAGCTTTCTTT.

This clone occurred once. This chain connects TRBV4-3 to TRBJ2-5, with TRBD2 matching 13 bases. The germline gives CDR1 LGHNA, CDR2 YSLEER. Trimming at V came to 1 base and at J to 3 bases, leaving 5 bases not matched to a gene. This CDR3 is 17 amino acids long. The CDR3 DNA follows: TGCGCCAGCAGCCAAGGGGGACTAGCGGGGCCGGAAGAGACCCAGTACTTC. Amino acids: CASSQGGLAGPEETQYF.

V is TRBV7-2 and J is TRBJ1-1; 9 nucleotides line up with TRBD1. The CDR3 is 16 residues long. Germline CDR1 reads SGHTA; CDR2 reads FQGNSA. V dropped 4 bases and J dropped 6; count of bases not matched to a gene: 12. In DNA, the CDR3 is TGTGCCAGCAGCTATATATACAGGGGGCGTCTGGCTGAAGCTTTCTTT. It specifies CASSYIYRGRLAEAFF.

This clone was seen only once. The chain combines TRBV27 with TRBJ2-5, with unresolved D. The CDR3 covers 11 residues. Germline CDR1 MNHEY, CDR2 SMNVEV (reference sequence). Trimming left V 6 bases short and J 1 base short, with 3 bases between. The CDR3 DNA reads TGTGCCAGCAGGCGCCAAGAGACCCAGTACTTC. It encodes CASRRQETQYF.

This clone was counted a few times. The rearrangement joins TRBV10-3 to TRBJ2-2; 8 nucleotides match TRBD1. Germline CDR1 and CDR2: ENHRY and SYGVKD. The CDR3 covers 14 residues. The trim removed 6 bases at V and 1 base at J, leaving 1 base unmatched. The CDR3: CAISGTGNTGELFF. In nucleotides, the CDR3 is TGTGCCATCAGCGGGACAGGGAACACCGGGGAGCTGTTTTTT.

The chain recombines TRBV18 with TRBJ2-1; D is perhaps TRBD2 (7 bases). The CDR3 totals 16 residues. Germline lookup yields CDR1 KGHSH and CDR2 LQKENI. The V end was cut by 6 bases, the J end by 5 bases, with 20 bases between. The CDR3 region is CASSPPGRGAHNEQFF. CDR3 coding DNA: TGTGCCAGCTCGCCCCCGGGACGGGGGGCTCACAATGAGCAGTTCTTC.

The rearrangement joins TRBV27 to TRBJ2-1; 7 bases line up with TRBD1. V was pared by 4 bases and J by 0 bases, with 3 bases of the junction left unmatched. CDR3 length: 15 amino acids. Germline CDR1 and CDR2: MNHEY and SMNVEV (reference sequence). CDR3 residues: CASSSNRGSYNEQFF. For the CDR3, the DNA is TGTGCCAGCAGTTCCAACAGGGGCTCCTACAATGAGCAGTTCTTC.

V usage is TRBV29-1 and J usage is TRBJ2-1, with 8 bases aligning to TRBD2. The CDR3 consists of 13 residues. V lost 6 bases to trimming and J lost 7 bases; unmatched junction nucleotides: 8. CDR1 SQVTM and CDR2 ANQGSEA come from the germline V gene. CDR3 coding DNA: TGCAGCGTCCCTAGGGGCGGGGGGAATGAGCAGTTCTTC. It is translated as CSVPRGGGNEQFF.

This clone occurred once. The V call is TRBV2, the J call TRBJ2-1, with TRBD1 identical over 12 bases. The J segment lost 6 bases and the V segment lost 2 bases, leaving 5 bases of the junction unmatched. The germline gives CDR1 SNHLY, CDR2 FYNNEI. The CDR3 totals 16 residues. CDR3 in amino acids: CASSELGTGGSNEQFF. The CDR3 nucleotides read TGTGCCAGCAGTGAACTCGGGACAGGGGGCTCCAATGAGCAGTTCTTC.

The chain is built from TRBV7-8 and TRBJ1-2; TRBD1 is a possible D gene (5 bases). Germline loops: CDR1 SGHVS, CDR2 FQNEAQ. V shed 3 bases and J shed 6 bases, with 14 bases lying between them. The CDR3 length is 14 residues. CDR3 sequence reads: CASSFNQGGNGYTF. DNA for the CDR3: TGTGCCAGCAGCTTCAACCAGGGAGGGAATGGCTACACCTTC.

This sequence joins TRBV10-3 and TRBJ1-1; 9 positions agree with TRBD1. Trimming cost V 6 bases and J 1 base; bases outside gene matches: 6. The CDR3 contains 15 residues. Germline V lookup: CDR1 ENHRY, CDR2 SYGVKD. CDR3 loop: CAIRLSGQGNTEAFF. For the CDR3, the DNA is TGTGCCATCAGGCTATCGGGACAGGGGAACACTGAAGCTTTCTTT.

The V and J genes are TRBV7-9 and TRBJ1-2; D ambiguous. The V end was cut by 2 bases, the J end by 4 bases, with 8 bases between. There are 13 residues in the CDR3. Germline CDR1 SEHNR, CDR2 FQNEAQ (reference sequence). DNA for the CDR3: TGTGCCAGCAGCTTACCCGGACTCTATGGCTACACCTTC. Translated: CASSLPGLYGYTF.

The gene calls are TRBV7-9 and TRBJ2-1, with a possible D match to TRBD2 (5 bases). Germline CDR1 SEHNR, CDR2 FQNEAQ (reference sequence). CDR3 length equals 17 residues. The ends were cut back, 5 bases at V and 4 bases at J, with 21 bases in the middle. The DNA for the CDR3 is TGTGCCAGCAGCCCGTGGACCCTACGGGGAAGTTACAATGAGCAGTTCTTC. Protein sequence: CASSPWTLRGSYNEQFF.

V and J are TRBV6-6 and TRBJ2-4; tentative D call: TRBD2 (5 bases). CDR3 length: 15 amino acids. Trimming removed 8 bases from V and 0 bases from J, with 14 bases in between. In germline, CDR1 is MNHNY, CDR2 SVGAGI (reference sequence). DNA of the CDR3: TGTGCCAGCCTGGACTTAAATGAAGCCAAAAACATTCAGTACTTC. Its protein is CASLDLNEAKNIQYF.

The chain has TRBV19 and TRBJ1-1; D call uncertain. Trimming shortened V by 8 bases and J by 0 bases, and 19 bases separated the two germline ends. The CDR3 has 16 residues. Germline lookup yields CDR1 LNHDA and CDR2 SQIVND (reference sequence). The CDR3 DNA reads as TGTGCCAGTGGTAACGCCTTACCCACTATGAACACTGAAGCTTTCTTT. This codes for CASGNALPTMNTEAFF. The full variable domain, its missing parts supplied by reference TRBV19 and TRBJ1-1, is DGGITQSPKYLFRKEGQNVTLSCEQNLNHDAMYWYRQDPGQGLRLIYYSQIVNDFQKGDIAEGYSVSREKKESFPLTVTSAQKNPTAFYLCASGNALPTMNTEAFFGQGTRLTVV.

The chain joins TRBV2 to TRBJ2-7; D is unresolved. V was shortened by 3 bases and J by 2 bases, with 5 bases between the two germline ends. Germline V CDR1 and CDR2: SNHLY, FYNNEI. This CDR3 has 12 amino acids. CDR3 sequence: CASSDSPYEQYF. DNA for the CDR3: TGTGCCAGCAGTGACAGTCCCTACGAGCAGTACTTC.

This chain joins TRBV19 and TRBJ1-2; possibly TRBD1 for D (6 bases). The CDR3 is 14 residues long. The ends were cut back, 4 bases at V and 4 bases at J, with 13 bases in the middle. CDR1 and CDR2 from the germline V gene are LNHDA and SQIVND (reference sequence). CDR3 residues: CASSNSGTPYGYTF. CDR3 sequence (DNA): TGTGCCAGTAGTAACTCCGGGACACCCTATGGCTACACCTTC. Variable domain in full (rest from reference TRBV19 and TRBJ1-2): DGGITQSPKYLFRKEGQNVTLSCEQNLNHDAMYWYRQDPGQGLRLIYYSQIVNDFQKGDIAEGYSVSREKKESFPLTVTSAQKNPTAFYLCASSNSGTPYGYTFGSGTRLTVV.